This T cell receptor (beta chain) emerged from a study of T cell changes during pregnancy in multiple sclerosis. Some clones are missing from TCRdb's copy, which holds only in-frame ones; the method was immunoSEQ multiplex PCR. The sample consists of 60,000 to 70,000 clones, 92% of them appearing once. Trimming stripped 8 bases from V and 0 bases from J, with 14 bases between. The CDR3 has 15 amino acids. The germline gives CDR1 ENHRY, CDR2 SYGVKD. The sample was peripheral blood, taken in the second trimester of pregnancy. The source is a female donor in good health, enrolled as a control in a pregnancy study. The chain uses TRBV10-3 and TRBJ2-1, with D possibly being TRBD2 (7 bases). CDR3 nucleotides: TGTGCCATCGGCGGGGGCGGGGACTCCTACAATGAGCAGTTCTTC. It codes for CAIGGGGDSYNEQFF.